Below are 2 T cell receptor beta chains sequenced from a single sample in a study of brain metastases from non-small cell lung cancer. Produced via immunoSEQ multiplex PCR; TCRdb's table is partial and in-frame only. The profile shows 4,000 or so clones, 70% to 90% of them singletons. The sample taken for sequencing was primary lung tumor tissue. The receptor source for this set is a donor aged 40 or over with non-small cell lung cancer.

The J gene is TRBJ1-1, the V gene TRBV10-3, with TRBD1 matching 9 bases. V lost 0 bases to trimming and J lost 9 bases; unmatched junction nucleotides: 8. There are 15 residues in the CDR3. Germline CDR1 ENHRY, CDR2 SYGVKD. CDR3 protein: CAISESQGQGDKAFF. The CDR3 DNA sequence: TGTGCCATCAGTGAGTCTCAGGGACAGGGCGATAAAGCTTTCTTT.

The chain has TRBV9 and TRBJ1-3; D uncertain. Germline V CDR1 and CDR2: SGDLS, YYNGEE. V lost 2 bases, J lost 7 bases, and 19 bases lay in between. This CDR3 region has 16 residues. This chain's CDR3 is CASSVAIGASGNTIYF. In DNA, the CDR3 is TGTGCCAGCAGCGTGGCAATCGGAGCCTCGGGGAACACCATATATTTT. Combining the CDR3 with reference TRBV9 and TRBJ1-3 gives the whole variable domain DSGVTQTPKHLITATGQRVTLRCSPRSGDLSVYWYQQSLDQGLQFLIQYYNGEERAKGNILERFSAQQFPDLHSELNLSSLELGDSALYFCASSVAIGASGNTIYFGEGSWLTVV.